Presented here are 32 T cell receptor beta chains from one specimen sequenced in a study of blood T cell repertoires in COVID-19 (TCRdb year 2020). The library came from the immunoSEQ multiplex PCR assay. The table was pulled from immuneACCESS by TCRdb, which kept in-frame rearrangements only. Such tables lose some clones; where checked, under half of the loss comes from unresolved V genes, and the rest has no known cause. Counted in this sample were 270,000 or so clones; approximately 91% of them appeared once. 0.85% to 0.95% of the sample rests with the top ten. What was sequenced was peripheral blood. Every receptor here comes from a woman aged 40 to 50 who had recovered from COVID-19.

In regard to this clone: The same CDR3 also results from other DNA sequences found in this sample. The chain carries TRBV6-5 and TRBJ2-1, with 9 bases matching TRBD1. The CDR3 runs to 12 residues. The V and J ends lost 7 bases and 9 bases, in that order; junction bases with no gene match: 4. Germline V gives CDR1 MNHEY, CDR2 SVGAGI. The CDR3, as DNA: TGTGCCAGCACCCGACAGGGGGGTGAGCAGTTCTTC. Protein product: CASTRQGGEQFF.

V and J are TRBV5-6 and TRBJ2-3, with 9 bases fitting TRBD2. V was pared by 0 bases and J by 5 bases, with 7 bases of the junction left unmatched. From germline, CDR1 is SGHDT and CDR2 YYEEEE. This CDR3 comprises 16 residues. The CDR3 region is CASSLDGGRARDTQYF. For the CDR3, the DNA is TGTGCCAGCAGCTTGGACGGCGGGAGGGCGAGAGATACGCAGTATTTT.

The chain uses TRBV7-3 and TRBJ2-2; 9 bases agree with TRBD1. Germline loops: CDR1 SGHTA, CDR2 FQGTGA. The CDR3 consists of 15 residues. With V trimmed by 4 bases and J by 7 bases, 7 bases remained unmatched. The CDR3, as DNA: TGTGCCAGCAGCTCCTCGGGACAGGGTAGCGGGGAGCTGTTTTTT. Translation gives CASSSSGQGSGELFF. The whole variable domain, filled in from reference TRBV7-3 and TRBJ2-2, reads GAGVSQTPSNKVTEKGKYVELRCDPISGHTALYWYRQSLGQGPEFLIYFQGTGAADDSGLPNDRFFAVRPEGSVSTLKIQRTERGDSAVYLCASSSSGQGSGELFFGEGSRLTVL.

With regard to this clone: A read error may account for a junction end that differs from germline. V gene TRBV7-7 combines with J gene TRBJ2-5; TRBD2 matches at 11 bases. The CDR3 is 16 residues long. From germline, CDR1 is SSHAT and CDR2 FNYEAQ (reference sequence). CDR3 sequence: CASSLDSGRARETQYF. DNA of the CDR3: TGTGCTAGCAGCCTTGATAGCGGGAGGGCCCGAGAGACCCAGTACTTC.

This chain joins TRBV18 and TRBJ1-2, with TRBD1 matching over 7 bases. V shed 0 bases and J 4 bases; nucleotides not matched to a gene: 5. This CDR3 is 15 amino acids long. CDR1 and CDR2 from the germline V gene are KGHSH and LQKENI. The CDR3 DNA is TGTGCCAGCTCACCACCGCAGGGGGTGGCCTATGGCTACACCTTC. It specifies CASSPPQGVAYGYTF. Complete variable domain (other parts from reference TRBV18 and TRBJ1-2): NAGVMQNPRHLVRRRGQEARLRCSPMKGHSHVYWYRQLPEEGLKFMVYLQKENIIDESGMPKERFSAEFPKEGPSILRIQQVVRGDSAAYFCASSPPQGVAYGYTFGSGTRLTVV.

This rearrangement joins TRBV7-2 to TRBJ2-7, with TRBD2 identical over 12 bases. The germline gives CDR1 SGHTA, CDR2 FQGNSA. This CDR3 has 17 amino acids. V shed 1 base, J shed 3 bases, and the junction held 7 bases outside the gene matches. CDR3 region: CASSLDGLAGPFYEQYF. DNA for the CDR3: TGTGCCAGCAGCTTAGATGGACTAGCGGGACCTTTCTACGAGCAGTACTTC.

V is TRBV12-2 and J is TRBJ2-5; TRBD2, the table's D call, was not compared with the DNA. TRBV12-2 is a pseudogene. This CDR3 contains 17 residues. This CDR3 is CASRLGGLAGLQETQYF. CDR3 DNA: TGTGCAAGTCGCTTAGGGGGACTAGCGGGTTTACAAGAGACCCAGTACTTC.

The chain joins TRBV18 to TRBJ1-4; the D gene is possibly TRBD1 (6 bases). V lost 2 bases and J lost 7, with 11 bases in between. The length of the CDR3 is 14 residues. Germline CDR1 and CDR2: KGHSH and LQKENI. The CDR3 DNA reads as TGTGCCAGCTCACCAGGTGAACAGGGTGAAAAACTGTTTTTT. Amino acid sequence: CASSPGEQGEKLFF.

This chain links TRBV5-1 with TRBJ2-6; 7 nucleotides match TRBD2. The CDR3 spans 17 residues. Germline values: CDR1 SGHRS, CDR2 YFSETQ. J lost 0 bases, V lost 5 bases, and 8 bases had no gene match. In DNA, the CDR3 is TGCGCCAGCAGGTTCTTGGGGGGGAACTCTGGGGCCAACGTCCTGACTTTC. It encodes CASRFLGGNSGANVLTF.

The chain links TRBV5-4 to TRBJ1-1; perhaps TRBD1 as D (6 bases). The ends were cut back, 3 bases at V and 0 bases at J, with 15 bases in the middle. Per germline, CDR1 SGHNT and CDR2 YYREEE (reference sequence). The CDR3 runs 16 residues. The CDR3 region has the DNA TGTGCCAGCAGCTCCACATGGACAGCTATGAACACTGAAGCTTTCTTT. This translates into CASSSTWTAMNTEAFF.

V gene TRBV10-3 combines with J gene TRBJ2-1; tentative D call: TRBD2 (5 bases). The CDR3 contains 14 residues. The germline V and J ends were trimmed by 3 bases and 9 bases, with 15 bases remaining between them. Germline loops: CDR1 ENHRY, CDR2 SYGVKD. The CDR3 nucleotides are TGTGCCATCAGTGACCCGAACCTAGCCGCTGAGCAGTTCTTC. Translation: CAISDPNLAAEQFF.

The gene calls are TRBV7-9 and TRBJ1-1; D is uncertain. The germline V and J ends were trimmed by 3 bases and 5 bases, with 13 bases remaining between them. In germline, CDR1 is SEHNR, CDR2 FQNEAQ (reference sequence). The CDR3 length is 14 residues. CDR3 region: CASSLSAGETEAFF. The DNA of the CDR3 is TGTGCCAGCAGCTTGTCGGCCGGGGAGACTGAAGCTTTCTTT.

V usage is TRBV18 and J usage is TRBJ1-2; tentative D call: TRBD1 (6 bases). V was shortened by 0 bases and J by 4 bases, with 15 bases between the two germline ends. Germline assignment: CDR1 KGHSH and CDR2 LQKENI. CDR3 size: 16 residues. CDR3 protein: CASSPPTGTHIYGYTF. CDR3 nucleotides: TGTGCCAGCTCACCACCTACCGGGACACATATCTATGGCTACACCTTC.

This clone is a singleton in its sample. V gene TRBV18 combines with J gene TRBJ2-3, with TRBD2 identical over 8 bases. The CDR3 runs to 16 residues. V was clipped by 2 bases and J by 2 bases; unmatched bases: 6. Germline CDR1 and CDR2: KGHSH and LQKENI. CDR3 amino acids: CASSPSLAGSTDTQYF. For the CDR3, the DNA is TGTGCCAGCTCACCATCTTTAGCGGGATCCACAGATACGCAGTATTTT. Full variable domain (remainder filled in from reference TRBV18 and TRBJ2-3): NAGVMQNPRHLVRRRGQEARLRCSPMKGHSHVYWYRQLPEEGLKFMVYLQKENIIDESGMPKERFSAEFPKEGPSILRIQQVVRGDSAAYFCASSPSLAGSTDTQYFGPGTRLTVL.

The CDR3 sequence is CASSYEREDQETQYF. The CDR3 bases are TGTGCCAGCAGTTACGAGCGGGAGGACCAAGAGACCCAGTACTTC. This chain links TRBV6-5 with TRBJ2-5; TRBD2 aligns across 9 bases. Germline assignment: CDR1 MNHEY and CDR2 SVGAGI. The V and J ends lost 2 bases and 0 bases, in that order; junction bases with no gene match: 1. This CDR3 has 15 residues.

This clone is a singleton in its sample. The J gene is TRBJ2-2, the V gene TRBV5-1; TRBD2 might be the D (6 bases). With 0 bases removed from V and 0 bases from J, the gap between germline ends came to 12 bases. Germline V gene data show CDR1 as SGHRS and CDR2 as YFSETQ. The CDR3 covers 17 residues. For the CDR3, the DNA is TGCGCCAGCAGCTTGGTTCCCCTAGCGACGAACACCGGGGAGCTGTTTTTT. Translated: CASSLVPLATNTGELFF.

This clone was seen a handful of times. The CDR3 DNA follows: TGTGCCAGTAGTATCGGGGTCGGCACAGATACGCAGTATTTT. Its translation is CASSIGVGTDTQYF. V usage is TRBV19 and J usage is TRBJ2-3; D possibly corresponds to TRBD2 (5 bases). The length of the CDR3 is 14 residues. V lost 3 bases and J lost 1, with 8 bases in between. Germline-derived CDR1 and CDR2 are LNHDA and SQIVND (reference sequence).

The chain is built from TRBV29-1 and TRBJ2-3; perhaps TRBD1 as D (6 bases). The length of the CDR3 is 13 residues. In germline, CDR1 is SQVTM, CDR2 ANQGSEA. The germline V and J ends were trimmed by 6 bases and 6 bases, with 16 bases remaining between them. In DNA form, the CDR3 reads TGCAGCGTAGGGGGAAGGGCAGGGGATACGCAGTATTTT. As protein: CSVGGRAGDTQYF.

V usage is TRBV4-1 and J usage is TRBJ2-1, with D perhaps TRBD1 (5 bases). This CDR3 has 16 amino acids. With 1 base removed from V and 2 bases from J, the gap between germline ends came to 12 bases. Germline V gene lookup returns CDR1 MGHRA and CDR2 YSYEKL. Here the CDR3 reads CASSQGAGFPYNEQFF. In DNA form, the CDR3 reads TGCGCCAGCAGCCAAGGGGCAGGGTTCCCCTACAATGAGCAGTTCTTC.

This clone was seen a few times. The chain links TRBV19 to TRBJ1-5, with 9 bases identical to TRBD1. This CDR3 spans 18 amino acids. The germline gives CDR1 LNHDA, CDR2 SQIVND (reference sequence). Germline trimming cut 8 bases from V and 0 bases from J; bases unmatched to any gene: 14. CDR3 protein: CASAPGQGTYFSNQPQHF. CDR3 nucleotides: TGTGCCAGTGCTCCGGGACAGGGTACCTATTTTAGCAATCAGCCCCAGCATTTT.

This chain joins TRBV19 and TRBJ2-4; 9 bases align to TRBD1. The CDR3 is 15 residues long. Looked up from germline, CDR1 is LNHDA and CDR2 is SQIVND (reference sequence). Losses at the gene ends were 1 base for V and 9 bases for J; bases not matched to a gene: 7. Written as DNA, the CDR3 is TGTGCCAGTAGTATAGGTGACAGGGGGGAATTCATTCAGTACTTC. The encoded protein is CASSIGDRGEFIQYF. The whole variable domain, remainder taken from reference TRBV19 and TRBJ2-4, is DGGITQSPKYLFRKEGQNVTLSCEQNLNHDAMYWYRQDPGQGLRLIYYSQIVNDFQKGDIAEGYSVSREKKESFPLTVTSAQKNPTAFYLCASSIGDRGEFIQYFGAGTRLSVL.

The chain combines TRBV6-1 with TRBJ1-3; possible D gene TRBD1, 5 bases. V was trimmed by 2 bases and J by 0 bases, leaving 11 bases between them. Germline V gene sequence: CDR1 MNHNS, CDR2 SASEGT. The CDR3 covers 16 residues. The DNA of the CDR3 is TGTGCCAGCAGTGAATGGGTCAGGGACTCTGGAAACACCATATATTTT. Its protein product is CASSEWVRDSGNTIYF.

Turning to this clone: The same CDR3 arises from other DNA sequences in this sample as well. CDR3 residues: CASSSGQTYEQYF. The CDR3 DNA reads as TGTGCCAGCAGCTCGGGACAGACCTACGAGCAGTACTTC. This chain joins TRBV7-9 and TRBJ2-7, with 7 bases aligning to TRBD1. V shed 4 bases, J shed 2 bases, and the junction held 2 bases outside the gene matches. The CDR3 totals 13 residues. Germline CDR1 SEHNR, CDR2 FQNEAQ (reference sequence). The entire variable domain, with the rest obtained from reference TRBV7-9 and TRBJ2-7, is as follows: DTGVSQNPRHKITKRGQNVTFRCDPISEHNRLYWYRQTLGQGPEFLTYFQNEAQLEKSRLLSDRFSAERPKGSFSTLEIQRTEQGDSAMYLCASSSGQTYEQYFGPGTRLTVT.

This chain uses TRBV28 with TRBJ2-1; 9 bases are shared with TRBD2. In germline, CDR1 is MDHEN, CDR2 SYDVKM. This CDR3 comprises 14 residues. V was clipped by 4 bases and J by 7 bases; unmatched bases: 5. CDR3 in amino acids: CASSSQREVNEQFF. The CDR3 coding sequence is TGTGCCAGCAGTTCTCAGCGGGAGGTTAATGAGCAGTTCTTC.

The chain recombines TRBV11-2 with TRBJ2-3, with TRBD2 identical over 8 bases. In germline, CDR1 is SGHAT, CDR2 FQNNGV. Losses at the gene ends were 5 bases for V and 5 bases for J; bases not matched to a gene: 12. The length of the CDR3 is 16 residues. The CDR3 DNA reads TGTGCCAGCAGCGGAGGAGGGACTAGTGCTAGAGATACGCAGTATTTT. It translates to CASSGGGTSARDTQYF.

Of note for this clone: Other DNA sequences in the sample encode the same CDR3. The CDR3 region has the DNA TGCGCCAGCAGCTTGGAGGCAGGGGGAACCTACGAGCAGTACTTC. Its translation: CASSLEAGGTYEQYF. This chain connects TRBV5-1 to TRBJ2-7, with 7 bases that match TRBD1. The CDR3 is 15 amino acids. Germline V lookup: CDR1 SGHRS, CDR2 YFSETQ. The J segment lost 2 bases and the V segment lost 0 bases, leaving 5 bases of the junction unmatched.

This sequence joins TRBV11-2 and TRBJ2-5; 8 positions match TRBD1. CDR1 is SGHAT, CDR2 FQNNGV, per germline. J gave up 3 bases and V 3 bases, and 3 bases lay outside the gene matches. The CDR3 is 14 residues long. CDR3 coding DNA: TGTGCCAGCAGCTTGGGACAGGACGAAGAGACCCAGTACTTC. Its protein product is CASSLGQDEETQYF.

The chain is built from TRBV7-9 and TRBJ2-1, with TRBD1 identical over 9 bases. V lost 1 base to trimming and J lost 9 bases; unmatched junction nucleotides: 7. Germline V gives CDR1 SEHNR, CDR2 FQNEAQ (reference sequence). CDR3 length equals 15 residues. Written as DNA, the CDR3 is TGTGCCAGCAGCTTAGGGACAGGGGTATGGGGTGAGCAGTTCTTC. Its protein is CASSLGTGVWGEQFF.

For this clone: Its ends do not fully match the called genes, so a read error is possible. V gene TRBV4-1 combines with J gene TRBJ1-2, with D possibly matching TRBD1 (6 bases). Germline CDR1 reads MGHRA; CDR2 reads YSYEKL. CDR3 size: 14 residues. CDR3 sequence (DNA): TGCGCCAGCAGCCAGGATGACAGGAACTATAGCTACACCTTC. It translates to CASSQDDRNYSYTF.

CDR3 region: CASSSGNQPQHF. The CDR3 nucleotides read TGTGCCAGCAGCTCAGGGAATCAGCCCCAGCATTTT. The J gene is TRBJ1-5, the V gene TRBV7-9; tentative D call: TRBD1 (5 bases). There are 12 residues in the CDR3. Per germline, CDR1 SEHNR and CDR2 FQNEAQ (reference sequence). The V gene lost 4 bases and the J gene lost 4 bases, with 5 bases spanning the gap.

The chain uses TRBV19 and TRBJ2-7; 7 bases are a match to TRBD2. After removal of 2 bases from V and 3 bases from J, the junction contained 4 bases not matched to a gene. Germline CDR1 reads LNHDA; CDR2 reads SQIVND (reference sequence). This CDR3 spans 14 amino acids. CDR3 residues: CASSIMGGLYEQYF. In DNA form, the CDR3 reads TGTGCCAGTAGTATAATGGGAGGGCTCTACGAGCAGTACTTC.

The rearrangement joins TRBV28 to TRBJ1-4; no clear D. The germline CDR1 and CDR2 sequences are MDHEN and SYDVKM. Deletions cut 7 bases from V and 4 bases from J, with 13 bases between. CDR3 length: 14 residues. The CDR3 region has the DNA TGTGCCAGCAAATGGTCCGGGTATAATGAAAAACTGTTTTTT. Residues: CASKWSGYNEKLFF.